This is a list of T cell receptor beta chains from one sample in a study of PD-L1 blockade in urothelial cancer. Libraries were prepared by immunoSEQ multiplex PCR; TCRdb keeps only in-frame clonotypes and omits some of them. The sample records some 84,000 clones, 82% being singletons. This sample comprised PBMCs, obtained around atezolizumab (anti-PD-L1) treatment. These receptors came from a man aged 65 to 85 with urothelial cancer. Both conserved end residues are part of each CDR3. D genes are given only for firm matches. Rows give clone size only sometimes, using once, few, many, or a class for an expanded clone.

j_call d_call v_call clone_size cdr3_aa cdr3_nt
TRBJ2-2 - TRBV6-6 few CASSRSSAPNTGELFF TGTGCCAGCAGTCGATCTAGCGCTCCGAACACCGGGGAGCTGTTTTTT
TRBJ1-1 - TRBV18 - CASSLEVWTEAFF TGTGCCAGCTCACTAGAAGTGTGGACTGAAGCTTTCTTT
TRBJ1-6 - TRBV11-2 - CASSPTNSPLHF TGTGCCAGCAGCCCGACAAATTCACCCCTCCACTTT
TRBJ1-5 - TRBV2 - CASRAKGRADQPQHF TGTGCCAGCAGGGCCAAGGGGCGCGCGGATCAGCCCCAGCATTTT
TRBJ1-2 TRBD1 TRBV18 - CASSPFPGTGGFYGYTF TGTGCCAGCTCACCATTCCCCGGGACAGGGGGTTTCTATGGCTACACCTTC
TRBJ2-2 TRBD1 TRBV5-4 - CASSPGQGHTGELFF TGTGCCAGCAGCCCGGGACAGGGTCACACCGGGGAGCTGTTTTTT
TRBJ2-3 TRBD2 TRBV7-6 - CASTLGTSGSTDTQYF TGTGCCAGCACCCTGGGGACTAGCGGGAGCACAGATACGCAGTATTTT
TRBJ2-7 - TRBV4-1 - CASSQDRGSSYEQYF TGCGCCAGCAGCCAAGATAGAGGCAGTTCCTACGAGCAGTACTTC
TRBJ2-7 - TRBV6-6 once CASTKGETPYEQYF TGTGCCAGCACCAAGGGGGAAACCCCCTACGAGCAGTACTTC
TRBJ2-7 - TRBV4-3 few CASSQDSTSYEQYF TGCGCCAGCAGCCAAGATAGTACCTCCTACGAGCAGTACTTC
TRBJ2-1 - TRBV7-2 - CASSLGTPTVQFF TGTGCCAGCAGCTTAGGGACTCCGACCGTGCAGTTCTTC
TRBJ2-3 TRBD2 TRBV7-9 - CASSPYWRGGTDTQYF TGTGCCAGCAGCCCGTACTGGCGGGGGGGCACAGATACGCAGTATTTT